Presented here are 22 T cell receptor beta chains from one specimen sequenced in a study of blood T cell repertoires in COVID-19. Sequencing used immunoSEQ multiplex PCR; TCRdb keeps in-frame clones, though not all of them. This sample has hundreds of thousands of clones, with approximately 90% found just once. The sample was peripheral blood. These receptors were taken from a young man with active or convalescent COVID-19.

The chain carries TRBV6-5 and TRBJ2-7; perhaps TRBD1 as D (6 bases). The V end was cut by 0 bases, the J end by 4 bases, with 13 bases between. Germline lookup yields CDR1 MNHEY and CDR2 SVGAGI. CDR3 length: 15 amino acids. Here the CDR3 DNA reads TGTGCCAGCAGTTACTCTGGCAGGGGTGGGTACGAGCAGTACTTC. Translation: CASSYSGRGGYEQYF.

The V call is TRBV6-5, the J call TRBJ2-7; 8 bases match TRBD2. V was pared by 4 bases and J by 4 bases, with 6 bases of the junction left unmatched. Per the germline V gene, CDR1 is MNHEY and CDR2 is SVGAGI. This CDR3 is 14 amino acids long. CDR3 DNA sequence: TGTGCCAGCAGTTTACCGGGAGGGCCGTACGAGCAGTACTTC. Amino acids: CASSLPGGPYEQYF.

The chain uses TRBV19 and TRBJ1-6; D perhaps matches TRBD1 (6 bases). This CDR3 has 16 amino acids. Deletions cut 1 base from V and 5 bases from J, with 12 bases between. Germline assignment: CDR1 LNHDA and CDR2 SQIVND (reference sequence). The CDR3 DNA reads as TGTGCCAGTAGTATAGCAACAGGGACGAATAATTCACCCCTCCACTTT. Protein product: CASSIATGTNNSPLHF.

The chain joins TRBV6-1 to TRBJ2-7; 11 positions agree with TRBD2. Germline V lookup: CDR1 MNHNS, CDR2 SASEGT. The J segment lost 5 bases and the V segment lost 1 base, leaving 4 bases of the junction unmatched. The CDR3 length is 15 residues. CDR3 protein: CASSEELAGAHEQYF. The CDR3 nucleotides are TGTGCCAGCAGTGAAGAACTAGCGGGGGCCCACGAGCAGTACTTC.

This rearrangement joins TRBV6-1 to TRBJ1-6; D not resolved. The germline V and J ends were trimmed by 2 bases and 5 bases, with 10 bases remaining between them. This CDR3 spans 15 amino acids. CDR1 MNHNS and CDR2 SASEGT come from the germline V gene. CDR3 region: CASSERQANNSPLHF. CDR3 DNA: TGTGCCAGCAGTGAACGTCAGGCTAATAATTCACCCCTCCACTTT.

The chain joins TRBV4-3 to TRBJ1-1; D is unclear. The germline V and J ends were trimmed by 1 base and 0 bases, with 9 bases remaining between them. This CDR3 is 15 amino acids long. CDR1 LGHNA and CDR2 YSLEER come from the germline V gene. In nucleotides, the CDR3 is TGCGCCAGCAGCCAAGTGAGGGATTTGAACACTGAAGCTTTCTTT. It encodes CASSQVRDLNTEAFF.

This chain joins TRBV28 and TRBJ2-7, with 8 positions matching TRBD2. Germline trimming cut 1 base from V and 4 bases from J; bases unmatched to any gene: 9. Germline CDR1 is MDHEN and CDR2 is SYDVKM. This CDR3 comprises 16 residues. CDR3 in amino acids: CASSLYTGGIGYEQYF. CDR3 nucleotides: TGTGCCAGCAGTTTATATACGGGAGGGATAGGGTACGAGCAGTACTTC.

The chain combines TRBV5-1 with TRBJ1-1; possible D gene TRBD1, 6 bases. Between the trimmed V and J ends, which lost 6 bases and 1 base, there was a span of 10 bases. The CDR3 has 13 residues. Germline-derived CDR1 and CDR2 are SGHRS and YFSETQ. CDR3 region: CASTDSENTEAFF. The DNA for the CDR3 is TGCGCCAGCACGGACAGTGAGAACACTGAAGCTTTCTTT.

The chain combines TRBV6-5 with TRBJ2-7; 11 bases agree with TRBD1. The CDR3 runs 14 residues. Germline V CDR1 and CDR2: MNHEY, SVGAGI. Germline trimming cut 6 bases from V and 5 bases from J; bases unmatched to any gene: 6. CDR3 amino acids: CASSPDRGLHEQYF. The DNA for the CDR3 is TGTGCCAGCAGCCCGGACAGGGGGCTCCACGAGCAGTACTTC.

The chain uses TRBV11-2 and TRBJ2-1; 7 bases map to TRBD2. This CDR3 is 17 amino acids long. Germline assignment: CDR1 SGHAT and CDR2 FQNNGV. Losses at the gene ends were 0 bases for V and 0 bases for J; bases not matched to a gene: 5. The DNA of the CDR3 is TGTGCCAGCAGCTTAGAGCTAGCGGTAAGCTCCTACAATGAGCAGTTCTTC. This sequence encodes CASSLELAVSSYNEQFF.

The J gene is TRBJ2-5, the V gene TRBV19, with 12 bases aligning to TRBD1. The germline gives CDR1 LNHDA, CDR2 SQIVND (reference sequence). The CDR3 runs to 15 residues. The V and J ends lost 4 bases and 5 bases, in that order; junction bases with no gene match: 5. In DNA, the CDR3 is TGTGCCAGTAGTACGGGACAGGGGGCGTGGGAGACCCAGTACTTC. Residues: CASSTGQGAWETQYF.

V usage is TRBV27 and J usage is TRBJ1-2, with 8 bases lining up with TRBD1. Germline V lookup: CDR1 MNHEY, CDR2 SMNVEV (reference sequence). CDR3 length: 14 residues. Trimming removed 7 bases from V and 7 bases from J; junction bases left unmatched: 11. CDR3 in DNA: TGTGCCAGCACCCCCAGGACAGGGTTCTTTGGCTACACCTTC. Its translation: CASTPRTGFFGYTF.

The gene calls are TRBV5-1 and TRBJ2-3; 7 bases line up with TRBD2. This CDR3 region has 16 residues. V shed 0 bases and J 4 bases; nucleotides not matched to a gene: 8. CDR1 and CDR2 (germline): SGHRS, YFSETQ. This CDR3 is CASSLAGRVVPDTQYF. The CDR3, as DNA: TGCGCCAGCAGCTTGGCAGGGAGGGTGGTCCCAGATACGCAGTATTTT.

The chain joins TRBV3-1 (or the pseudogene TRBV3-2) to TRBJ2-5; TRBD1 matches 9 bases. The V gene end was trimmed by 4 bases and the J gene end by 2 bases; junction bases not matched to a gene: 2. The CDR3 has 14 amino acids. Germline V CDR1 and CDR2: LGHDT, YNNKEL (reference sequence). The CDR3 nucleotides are TGTGCCAGCAGCCTGGGACAGGGACAAGAGACCCAGTACTTC. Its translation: CASSLGQGQETQYF.

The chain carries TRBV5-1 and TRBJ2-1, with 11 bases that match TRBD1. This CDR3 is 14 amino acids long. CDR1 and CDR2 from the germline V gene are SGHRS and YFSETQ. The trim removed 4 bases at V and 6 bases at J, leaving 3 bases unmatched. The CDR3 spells CASSTGQGVNEQFF. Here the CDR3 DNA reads TGCGCCAGCAGCACGGGACAGGGGGTCAATGAGCAGTTCTTC.

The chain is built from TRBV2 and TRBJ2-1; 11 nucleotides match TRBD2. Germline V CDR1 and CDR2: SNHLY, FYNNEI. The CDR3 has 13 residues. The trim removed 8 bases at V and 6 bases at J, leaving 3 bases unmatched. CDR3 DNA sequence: TGTGCCAGCGGACTAGCGGGCACCAATGAGCAGTTCTTC. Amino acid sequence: CASGLAGTNEQFF.

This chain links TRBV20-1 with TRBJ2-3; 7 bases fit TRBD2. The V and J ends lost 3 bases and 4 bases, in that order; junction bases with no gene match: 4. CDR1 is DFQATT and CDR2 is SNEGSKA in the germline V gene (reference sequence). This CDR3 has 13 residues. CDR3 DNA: TGCAGTGCTAGTCAGCGGGAAGCAGATACGCAGTATTTT. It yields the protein CSASQREADTQYF.

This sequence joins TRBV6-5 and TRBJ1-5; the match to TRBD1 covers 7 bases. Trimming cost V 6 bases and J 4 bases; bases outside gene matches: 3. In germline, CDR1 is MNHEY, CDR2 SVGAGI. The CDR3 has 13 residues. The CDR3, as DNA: TGTGCCAGCAGCGGGACAGTTAATCAGCCCCAGCATTTT. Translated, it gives CASSGTVNQPQHF.

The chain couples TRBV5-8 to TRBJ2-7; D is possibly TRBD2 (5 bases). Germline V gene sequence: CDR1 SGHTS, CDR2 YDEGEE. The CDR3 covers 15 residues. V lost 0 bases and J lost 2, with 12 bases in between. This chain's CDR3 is CASSLDGLGPYEQYF. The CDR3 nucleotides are TGTGCCAGCAGCTTGGACGGACTTGGCCCCTACGAGCAGTACTTC.

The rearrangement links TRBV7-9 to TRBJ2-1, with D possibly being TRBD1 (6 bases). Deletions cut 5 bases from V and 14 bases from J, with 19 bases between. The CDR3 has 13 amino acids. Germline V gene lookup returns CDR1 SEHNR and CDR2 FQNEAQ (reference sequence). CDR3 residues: CASSIPPETGKFF. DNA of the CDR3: TGTGCCAGCAGCATACCCCCTGAGACAGGAAAGTTCTTC.

The CDR3 coding sequence is TGTGCCAGTAGTATTAGGTTTGCCGGACTAGCGGTTAACAATGAGCAGTTCTTC. Translated: CASSIRFAGLAVNNEQFF. This chain links TRBV19 with TRBJ2-1, with 10 bases identical to TRBD2. V gave up 3 bases and J gave up 5 bases; unmatched junction bases: 13. CDR3 length: 18 amino acids. Germline assignment: CDR1 LNHDA and CDR2 SQIVND (reference sequence). The variable domain in full, with the rest retrieved from reference TRBV19 and TRBJ2-1, is DGGITQSPKYLFRKEGQNVTLSCEQNLNHDAMYWYRQDPGQGLRLIYYSQIVNDFQKGDIAEGYSVSREKKESFPLTVTSAQKNPTAFYLCASSIRFAGLAVNNEQFFGPGTRLTVL.

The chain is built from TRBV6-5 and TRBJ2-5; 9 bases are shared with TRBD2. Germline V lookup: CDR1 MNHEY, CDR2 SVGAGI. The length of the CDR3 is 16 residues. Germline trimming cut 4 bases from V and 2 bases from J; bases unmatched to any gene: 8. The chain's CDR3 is CASSSVSGGDQETQYF. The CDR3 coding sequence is TGTGCCAGCAGTTCCGTTAGCGGGGGAGATCAAGAGACCCAGTACTTC.